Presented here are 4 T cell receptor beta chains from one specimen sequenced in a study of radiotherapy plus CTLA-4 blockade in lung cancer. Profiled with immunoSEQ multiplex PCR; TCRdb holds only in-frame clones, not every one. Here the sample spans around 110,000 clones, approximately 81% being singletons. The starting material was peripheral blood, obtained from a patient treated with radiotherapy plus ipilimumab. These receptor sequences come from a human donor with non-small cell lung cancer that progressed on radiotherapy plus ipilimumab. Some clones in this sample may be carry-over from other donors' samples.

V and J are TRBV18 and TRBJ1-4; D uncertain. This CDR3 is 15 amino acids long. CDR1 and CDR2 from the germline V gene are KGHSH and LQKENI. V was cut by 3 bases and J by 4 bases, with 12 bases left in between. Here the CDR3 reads CASSPRSDLNEKLFF. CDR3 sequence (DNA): TGTGCCAGCTCACCCCGCAGCGACCTTAATGAAAAACTGTTTTTT.

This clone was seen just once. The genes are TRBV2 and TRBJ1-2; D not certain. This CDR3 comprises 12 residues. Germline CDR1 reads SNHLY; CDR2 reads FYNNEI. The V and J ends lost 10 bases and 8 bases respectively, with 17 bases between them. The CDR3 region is CATEPRGRGYTF. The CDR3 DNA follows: TGTGCCACCGAACCCCGGGGTCGGGGCTACACCTTC.

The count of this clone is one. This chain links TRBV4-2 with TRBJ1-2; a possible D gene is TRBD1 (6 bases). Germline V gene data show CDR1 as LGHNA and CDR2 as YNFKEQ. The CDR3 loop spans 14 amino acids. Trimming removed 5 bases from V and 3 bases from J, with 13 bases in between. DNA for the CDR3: TGTGCCAGCAGCTCTTACAGGGCGGACTATGGCTACACCTTC. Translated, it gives CASSSYRADYGYTF.

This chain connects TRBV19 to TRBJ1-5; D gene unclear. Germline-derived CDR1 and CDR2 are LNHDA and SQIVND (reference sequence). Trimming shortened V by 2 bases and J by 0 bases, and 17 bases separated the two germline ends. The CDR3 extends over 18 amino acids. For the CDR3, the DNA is TGTGCCAGTAGTATATTTCAGCGGGCAGAATATAGCAATCAGCCCCAGCATTTT. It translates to CASSIFQRAEYSNQPQHF.